This T cell receptor (beta chain) stems from a study of shared clonotypes between healthy human individuals. As for this clone: Its antigen is as yet unknown.

V shed 0 bases and J shed 5 bases, with 22 bases lying between them. The germline gives CDR1 MNHEY, CDR2 SMNVEV (reference sequence). The CDR3 runs to 18 residues. The material for each subset, its genomic DNA, was split evenly across several immunoSEQ plates. TCRdb keeps only in-frame clones here, not all; method: immunoSEQ multiplex PCR. In the table there are roughly 2,300,000 clones, about nine tenths of which are singletons. The study's findings and limits: The naive CD4 repertoires of a few donors were compared, and approximately 5.3% of clonotypes were shared. Sampling used blood alone; tissue repertoires probably differ.

All the donors were Caucasian adults who lived in Nashville, Tennessee. Sequencing used naive CD4+ T cells from PBMCs. The sample's subset: CD45RA+ positively selected. The V call is TRBV27, the J call TRBJ2-5, with D possibly TRBD2 on 6 matching bases. The TCR was taken from a man younger than 30 in good health. Some clones in this sample may be carry-over from other donors' samples. Here the CDR3 reads CASSLSGRGQGGKETQYF. The DNA for the CDR3 is TGTGCCAGCAGTTTATCGGGACGGGGCCAGGGCGGGAAGGAGACCCAGTACTTC.